One TCR beta chain is described in this entry. Its antigen is not identified. The sample originates from a study of post-analysis software for immune sequencing data. On the study more broadly: Clinical courses comprised relapsing-remitting, secondary progressive and progressive-relapsing multiple sclerosis.

Broader study findings: F measure grouped same-batch samples tightly together. When compared against controls, multiple sclerosis patients showed significantly lower normalized Chao1 diversity.

TCR beta cDNA libraries included unique molecular identifiers. Roughly 500,000 cDNA molecules were obtained per 1 to 10 million input T cells. TCRdb re-analysed the PCR reads in MiXCR, keeping a single row per CDR3 protein. The repertoire holds approximately 690,000 distinct CDR3 sequences, with 55% to 60% as singletons. The sequencing input was blood. This receptor was identified in a girl between 2 and 10 years old with multiple sclerosis.

Here the CDR3 reads CASSKNTDTQYF. Written as DNA, the CDR3 is TGTGCCAGCAGTAAGAACACCGATACGCAGTATTTT. The J gene is TRBJ2-3, the V gene TRBV2; D is unclear. Trimming pared 5 bases from V and 6 bases from J, leaving 9 bases between. From germline, CDR1 is SNHLY and CDR2 FYNNEI. CDR3 length: 12 residues.